Below are 20 T cell receptor beta chains sequenced from a single sample in a study of OX40 agonist ivuxolimab in advanced cancers. Only in-frame clones appear in the TCRdb table, and some are missing; sequencing was by immunoSEQ multiplex PCR. This sample has around 38,000 clones; around four fifths occur once, and the top ten carry over 10%. Source: CD4+ or CD8+ T cells sorted from blood, taken in a trial of the OX40 agonist ivuxolimab. All receptors derive from an adult with an advanced solid tumor such as melanoma, head and neck, liver or kidney cancer.

This clone turned up a few times. The rearrangement links TRBV19 to TRBJ1-1, with D tentatively TRBD1 (5 bases). Germline CDR1 is LNHDA and CDR2 is SQIVND (reference sequence). Trimming removed 2 bases at V and 11 bases at J, with 12 bases between. The CDR3 runs 12 residues. In DNA, the CDR3 is TGTGCCAGTAGTATACGGTCCAGGGCGGCTTTCTTT. Its protein product is CASSIRSRAAFF.

The chain recombines TRBV5-8 with TRBJ2-7; D is ambiguous. Germline lookup yields CDR1 SGHTS and CDR2 YDEGEE. CDR3 size: 14 residues. Trimming took 6 bases from V and 2 from J, leaving 15 bases between them. CDR3 coding DNA: TGTGCCAGCACCCCCTGGGCGGTAGCCTACGAGCAGTACTTC. This sequence encodes CASTPWAVAYEQYF.

The chain recombines TRBV4-2 with TRBJ2-1; D call uncertain. The CDR3 extends over 15 amino acids. CDR1 is LGHNA, CDR2 YNFKEQ, per germline. V was clipped by 2 bases and J by 1 base, with 9 bases between them. In DNA, the CDR3 is TGTGCCAGCAGCCAAAGGTCAGGATCCTACAATGAGCAGTTCTTC. Encoded protein: CASSQRSGSYNEQFF.

This chain uses TRBV4-1 with TRBJ2-5; D is uncertain. The last part of the DNA fits TRBJ2-7 better; the J call may be wrong. This CDR3 has 15 amino acids. Per the germline V gene, CDR1 is MGHRA and CDR2 is YSYEKL. In DNA form, the CDR3 reads TGCGCCAGCAGCCAAGCAGTGACGGTTACCTACGAGCAGTACTTC. This sequence encodes CASSQAVTVTYEQYF.

This chain connects TRBV2 to TRBJ2-2, with D possibly being TRBD1 (6 bases). Germline V gene data show CDR1 as SNHLY and CDR2 as FYNNEI. Trimming shortened V by 4 bases and J by 4 bases, and 16 bases separated the two germline ends. This CDR3 is built from 16 residues. The CDR3 loop is CASSGPGTTGTGELFF. CDR3 in DNA: TGTGCCAGCAGTGGCCCCGGGACAACTGGCACCGGGGAGCTGTTTTTT. The whole variable domain, remainder taken from reference TRBV2 and TRBJ2-2, is EPEVTQTPSHQVTQMGQEVILRCVPISNHLYFYWYRQILGQKVEFLVSFYNNEISEKSEIFDDQFSVERPDGSNFTLKIRSTKLEDSAMYFCASSGPGTTGTGELFFGEGSRLTVL.

This chain uses TRBV5-4 with TRBJ2-1; perhaps TRBD2 as D (6 bases). The V and J ends lost 6 bases and 4 bases respectively, with 14 bases between them. Germline CDR1 reads SGHNT; CDR2 reads YYREEE (reference sequence). This CDR3 comprises 14 residues. CDR3 DNA sequence: TGTGCCAGCACCCTGCGCGGGGCTTACAATGAGCAGTTCTTC. Protein sequence: CASTLRGAYNEQFF.

V gene TRBV7-8 combines with J gene TRBJ1-3; 8 positions agree with TRBD1. The CDR3 extends over 14 amino acids. From germline, CDR1 is SGHVS and CDR2 FQNEAQ. V was clipped by 3 bases and J by 2 bases; unmatched bases: 0. The CDR3 sequence: CASSLTGAGNTIYF. CDR3 nucleotide sequence: TGTGCCAGCAGCTTGACAGGGGCTGGAAACACCATATATTTT. Supplemented by reference TRBV7-8 and TRBJ1-3, the full variable domain reads GAGVSQSPRYKVAKRGQDVALRCDPISGHVSLFWYQQALGQGPEFLTYFQNEAQLDKSGLPSDRFFAERPEGSVSTLKIQRTQQEDSAVYLCASSLTGAGNTIYFGEGSWLTVV.

This chain uses TRBV28 with TRBJ1-6; D is uncertain. CDR3 length: 12 residues. The germline V and J ends were trimmed by 1 base and 10 bases, with 5 bases remaining between them. Germline V gene data show CDR1 as MDHEN and CDR2 as SYDVKM. CDR3 DNA sequence: TGTGCCAGCAGTTTATTAGGGTCACCCCTCCACTTT. Translation: CASSLLGSPLHF.

Regarding this clone: This specimen includes other DNA sequences encoding the same CDR3. The V gene is TRBV7-3, the J gene TRBJ2-7, with D perhaps assigned TRBD1 or TRBD2 (5 bases each). Germline CDR1 reads SGHTA; CDR2 reads FQGTGA. Between the trimmed V and J ends, which lost 5 bases and 0 bases, there was a span of 11 bases. This CDR3 is 14 amino acids long. CDR3 amino acids: CASSPGGGSYEQYF. The CDR3 DNA reads TGTGCCAGCAGCCCGGGTGGGGGCTCCTACGAGCAGTACTTC.

The V and J genes are TRBV27 and TRBJ2-1; D not resolved. V was clipped by 8 bases and J by 1 base, with 9 bases between them. This CDR3 has 13 amino acids. CDR1 is MNHEY and CDR2 is SMNVEV in the germline V gene (reference sequence). The DNA for the CDR3 is TGTGCCAGCGGTAGGGAATCCTACAATGAGCAGTTCTTC. Protein sequence: CASGRESYNEQFF.

The DNA for the CDR3 is TGTGCCAGCAGCTTATTCATCGGTCCAGATACGCAGTATTTT. It is translated as CASSLFIGPDTQYF. The rearrangement joins TRBV7-3 to TRBJ2-3; D is unclear. Germline values: CDR1 SGHTA, CDR2 FQGTGA. With 2 bases removed from V and 4 bases from J, the gap between germline ends came to 10 bases. CDR3 size: 14 residues.

This chain links TRBV5-5 with TRBJ2-1, with 8 bases aligning to TRBD2. The V gene end was trimmed by 0 bases and the J gene end by 14 bases; junction bases not matched to a gene: 7. CDR3 length equals 13 residues. CDR1 is SGHKS and CDR2 is YYEKEE in the germline V gene (reference sequence). The CDR3 sequence is CASSLELGGGKFF. The CDR3 bases are TGTGCCAGCAGCTTGGAGCTGGGCGGGGGGAAGTTCTTC.

The rearrangement uses TRBV4-2 and TRBJ2-7, with TRBD1 matching over 8 bases. Germline CDR1 reads LGHNA; CDR2 reads YNFKEQ. J was trimmed by 4 bases and V by 4 bases; bases with no gene match: 3. The CDR3 consists of 13 residues. The CDR3 coding sequence is TGTGCCAGCAGCCTGGGACAGGTGTACGAGCAGTACTTC. Translated, it gives CASSLGQVYEQYF.

The chain recombines TRBV4-1 with TRBJ1-5; 9 bases agree with TRBD1. V lost 2 bases, J lost 3 bases, and 2 bases stayed unmatched. The length of the CDR3 is 15 residues. Germline-derived CDR1 and CDR2 are MGHRA and YSYEKL. The CDR3 protein is CASSQRDRDNQPQHF. The DNA for the CDR3 is TGCGCCAGCAGCCAACGGGACAGGGACAATCAGCCCCAGCATTTT.

This clone is judged medium-sized (0.01 to 0.1%). The V call is TRBV11-3, the J call TRBJ2-7, with a tentative D call TRBD1 (5 bases). V lost 5 bases to trimming and J lost 7 bases, with 9 bases between them. The CDR3 runs 11 residues. Per germline, CDR1 SGHNT and CDR2 YENEEA. CDR3 sequence (DNA): TGTGCCAGCAGCCAAGGGGTGGAGCAGTACTTC. Its protein product is CASSQGVEQYF.

The rearrangement uses TRBV9 and TRBJ1-6, with 9 bases matching TRBD1. The germline gives CDR1 SGDLS, CDR2 YYNGEE. The CDR3 has 15 residues. The V segment lost 4 bases and the J segment 8 bases; nucleotides outside the gene matches: 7. DNA for the CDR3: TGTGCCAGCAGCACCCTGGGACAGGGCGATTCACCCCTCCACTTT. Translating it yields CASSTLGQGDSPLHF.

The chain couples TRBV2 to TRBJ2-1; D not resolved. With 6 bases removed from V and 0 bases from J, the gap between germline ends came to 12 bases. The V gene's germline CDR1 is SNHLY and CDR2 FYNNEI. CDR3 length: 15 amino acids. CDR3 DNA: TGTGCCAGCAGGGGCACTGACCGCTCCTACAATGAGCAGTTCTTC. Protein sequence: CASRGTDRSYNEQFF.

V gene TRBV7-9 combines with J gene TRBJ2-2; TRBD2 is a possible D gene (5 bases). This CDR3 region has 13 residues. V was shortened by 6 bases and J by 0 bases, with 5 bases between the two germline ends. CDR1 and CDR2 (germline): SEHNR, FQNEAQ (reference sequence). As DNA, the CDR3 is TGTGCCAGCAGGGGAGCGAACACCGGGGAGCTGTTTTTT. Amino acids: CASRGANTGELFF. Filled out from reference TRBV7-9 and TRBJ2-2, the complete variable domain reads DTGVSQNPRHKITKRGQNVTFRCDPISEHNRLYWYRQTLGQGPEFLTYFQNEAQLEKSRLLSDRFSAERPKGSFSTLEIQRTEQGDSAMYLCASRGANTGELFFGEGSRLTVL.

The rearrangement joins TRBV29-1 to TRBJ2-5, with TRBD2 matching over 9 bases. Unmatched junction bases numbered 11, after V lost 7 bases and J lost 2 bases. CDR3 size: 15 residues. Germline loops: CDR1 SQVTM, CDR2 ANQGSEA. CDR3 in DNA: TGCAGCGGCGAAGGGGCGGGAGGGAATCAAGAGACCCAGTACTTC. It encodes CSGEGAGGNQETQYF. Drawing the rest from reference TRBV29-1 and TRBJ2-5, the complete variable domain is SAVISQKPSRDICQRGTSLTIQCQVDSQVTMMFWYRQQPGQSLTLIATANQGSEATYESGFVIDKFPISRPNLTFSTLTVSNMSPEDSSIYLCSGEGAGGNQETQYFGPGTRLLVL.

This sequence joins TRBV2 and TRBJ1-2; 7 nucleotides align to TRBD1. This CDR3 is built from 16 residues. Germline V gene data show CDR1 as SNHLY and CDR2 as FYNNEI. The V and J ends lost 10 bases and 0 bases, in that order; junction bases with no gene match: 14. The CDR3 spells CATTTDRPRANYGYTF. The CDR3 bases are TGTGCCACCACGACGGACAGGCCACGAGCTAACTATGGCTACACCTTC.